This TCR beta chain was identified in a study of regulatory T cells in long-lasting Graves disease. Arm-PCR of CDR3 regions with iRepertoire HTBI primers generated TCR beta libraries. TCRdb re-analysed the multiplex PCR reads in MiXCR, keeping a single row per CDR3 protein. The profile covers roughly 490,000 distinct CDR3 sequences, with around a fifth appearing a single time and around 13% taken by the ten largest. As for time point: persistent/refractory GD, antithyroid drugs over 5 years with positive TRAb. After RNA was extracted from PBMCs, the TCR library was made from it. Graves' disease diagnoses followed American Thyroid Association guidelines. About this clonotype itself: Antigen: not known.

The study's findings and limits: Small sample size may have lowered accuracy. Those with persistent disease had in common more public clonotypes (about 3,000) than new patients (about 970).

The V and J ends lost 7 bases and 4 bases respectively, with 19 bases between them. The length of the CDR3 is 16 residues. Germline assignment: CDR1 MNHNS and CDR2 SASEGT. The sequencing here drew on peripheral blood mononuclear cells (PBMCs), taken when the disease was refractory, from a patient treated with antithyroid drugs. The J gene is TRBJ2-2, the V gene TRBV6-1; D unresolved. The TCR comes from a female donor with Graves disease. CDR3 sequence: CASTTLRTPSTGELFF. The CDR3 nucleotides read TGTGCCAGCACCACTTTGCGGACCCCGAGCACCGGGGAGCTGTTTTTT.